This record looks at one TCR beta chain sequence and its context. Its antigen remains unknown. The entry originates in a study of lymphopenia after photon versus proton radiotherapy. Sequenced by immunoSEQ multiplex PCR; TCRdb stores in-frame clones only, minus some. The sample records more than 80,000 clones, about 83% being singletons. Study results and limitations: Better survival with proton therapy was suggested as possible, not demonstrated. Photon-treated patients lost naive T cells and TCR diversity; proton-treated stayed stable. Oligoclonal CD8+ Temra expansion after nadir drove photon patients' diversity drop.

The CDR3 totals 17 residues. Trimming cost V 5 bases and J 2 bases; bases outside gene matches: 11. Material: peripheral blood, obtained from a patient treated with proton-based radiotherapy. This clonotype was obtained from a man aged 55 to 70 with pancreatic cancer. This chain links TRBV23-1 with TRBJ2-3; 9 positions agree with TRBD2. TRBV23-1 is an open reading frame, and its role is uncertain. In nucleotides, the CDR3 is TGCGCCAGCAGTTGGCATTGTCTAGCGGGATTCACAGATACGCAGTATTTT. This codes for CASSWHCLAGFTDTQYF.